The 4 T cell receptor beta chains below come from one sample, sequenced in a study of immune evolution from preneoplasia to lung adenocarcinoma. The assay was immunoSEQ multiplex PCR, and TCRdb's table has in-frame clones only and misses some. This sample has about 16,000 clones, with 80% to 90% found just once. Sequencing used FFPE invasive lung adenocarcinoma tissue. The receptors originated from a person aged 70 to 85 with invasive lung adenocarcinoma.

The J gene is TRBJ1-5, the V gene TRBV9; D may be TRBD1 (5 bases). CDR1 SGDLS and CDR2 YYNGEE come from the germline V gene. The V gene lost 0 bases and the J gene lost 4 bases, with 11 bases spanning the gap. The CDR3 has 15 residues. The CDR3 loop reads CASSVGGGVNQPQHF. In nucleotides, the CDR3 is TGTGCCAGCAGCGTAGGGGGGGGAGTTAATCAGCCCCAGCATTTT.

The chain uses TRBV19 and TRBJ1-1; no clear D. V dropped 6 bases and J dropped 1 base, with 15 bases sitting between them. In germline, CDR1 is LNHDA, CDR2 SQIVND (reference sequence). The CDR3 contains 15 residues. Written as DNA, the CDR3 is TGTGCCAGTAGACACCCCCCGGTGAGGAACACTGAAGCTTTCTTT. Translated: CASRHPPVRNTEAFF. The whole variable domain, remainder taken from reference TRBV19 and TRBJ1-1, is DGGITQSPKYLFRKEGQNVTLSCEQNLNHDAMYWYRQDPGQGLRLIYYSQIVNDFQKGDIAEGYSVSREKKESFPLTVTSAQKNPTAFYLCASRHPPVRNTEAFFGQGTRLTVV.

V gene TRBV7-2 combines with J gene TRBJ2-7, with D possibly matching TRBD1 (5 bases). The germline gives CDR1 SGHTA, CDR2 FQGNSA. The V end lost 2 bases, the J end lost 6 bases, and 11 bases lay between the germline ends. The CDR3 runs to 13 residues. The CDR3 region is CASSLNQGREQYF. In DNA form, the CDR3 reads TGTGCCAGCAGCTTAAACCAGGGTCGCGAGCAGTACTTC.

The J gene is TRBJ2-2, the V gene TRBV28, with D perhaps given as TRBD1 or TRBD2 (5 bases each). V lost 2 bases to trimming and J lost 3 bases, with 10 bases between them. Per germline, CDR1 MDHEN and CDR2 SYDVKM. This CDR3 has 15 amino acids. CDR3 coding DNA: TGTGCCAGCAGTTTAGCAGGGACGGACACCGGGGAGCTGTTTTTT. Encoded protein: CASSLAGTDTGELFF.